These 2 T cell receptor beta chains share one sample of origin, sequenced in a study of regulatory T cells in long-lasting Graves disease. Arm-PCR of CDR3 regions and iRepertoire HTBI primers were used to build TCR beta libraries. In TCRdb, the multiplex PCR reads were re-called with MiXCR into one record per CDR3 protein. The sample records around 400,000 distinct CDR3 sequences, around 22% being singletons. Sample time point: persistent/refractory GD, antithyroid drugs over 5 years with positive TRAb. PBMC RNA served as the TCR library source. The material sequenced was peripheral blood mononuclear cells (PBMCs), taken when the disease was refractory, from a patient treated with antithyroid drugs. All receptors derive from a female donor with Graves disease.

The chain has TRBV19 and TRBJ2-6; perhaps TRBD1 as D (6 bases). The germline CDR1 and CDR2 sequences are LNHDA and SQIVND (reference sequence). V lost 7 bases, J lost 0 bases, and 16 bases lay in between. The CDR3 totals 17 residues. CDR3: CASNDRKTSSGANVLTF. The CDR3 coding sequence is TGTGCCAGTAACGACAGGAAGACATCCTCTGGGGCCAACGTCCTGACTTTC. Filled out from reference TRBV19 and TRBJ2-6, the complete variable domain reads DGGITQSPKYLFRKEGQNVTLSCEQNLNHDAMYWYRQDPGQGLRLIYYSQIVNDFQKGDIAEGYSVSREKKESFPLTVTSAQKNPTAFYLCASNDRKTSSGANVLTFGAGSRLTVL.

In its sample, this clonotype was seen many times. The chain joins TRBV7-2 to TRBJ2-7, with 8 bases fitting TRBD1. Germline CDR1 reads SGHTA; CDR2 reads FQGNSA. This CDR3 comprises 15 residues. The ends lost 5 bases at V and 3 bases at J; junction bases unmatched: 9. CDR3 sequence: CASSTAGTGIYEQYF. DNA for the CDR3: TGTGCCAGCAGCACAGCCGGGACAGGAATCTACGAGCAGTACTTC.